One TCR beta chain is described in this entry. Method: immunoSEQ multiplex PCR; TCRdb's copy keeps in-frame clones and lacks some. The data contain some 2.4 million clones, 80% to 95% of them singletons. This entry is derived from a study of shared clonotypes between healthy human individuals. The CDR3 is 15 amino acids. The germline V gene has CDR1 LNHNV and CDR2 YYDKDF (reference sequence). V lost 0 bases, J lost 7 bases, and 13 bases lay in between. The sample comprised naive CD4+ T cells from PBMCs. The sample's subset: CD45RA+ positively selected. The sequence came from a man aged 18 to 29 in good health. Some clones in this sample may be carry-over from other donors' samples. This sequence joins TRBV15 and TRBJ2-1; D is uncertain. The CDR3 is CATSRDGGLPNEQFF. The CDR3, as DNA: TGTGCCACCAGCAGAGATGGTGGTCTACCTAATGAGCAGTTCTTC.